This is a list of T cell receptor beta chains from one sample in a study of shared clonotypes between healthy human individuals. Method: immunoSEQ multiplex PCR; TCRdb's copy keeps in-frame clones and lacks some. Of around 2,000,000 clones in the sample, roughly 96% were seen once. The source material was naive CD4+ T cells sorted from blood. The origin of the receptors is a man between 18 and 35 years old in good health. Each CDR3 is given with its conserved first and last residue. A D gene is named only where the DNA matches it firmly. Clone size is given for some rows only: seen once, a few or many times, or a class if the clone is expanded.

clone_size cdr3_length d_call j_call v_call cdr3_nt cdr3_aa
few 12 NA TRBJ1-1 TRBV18 TGTGCCAGCTCCGCTGGTGAGACTGAAGCTTTCTTT CASSAGETEAFF
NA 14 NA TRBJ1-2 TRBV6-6 TGTGCCAGCAGTTACTCTTGGGGGGACTATGGCTACACCTTC CASSYSWGDYGYTF
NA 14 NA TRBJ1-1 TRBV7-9 TGTGCCAGCAGCTTTACCGATATGAACACTGAAGCTTTCTTT CASSFTDMNTEAFF
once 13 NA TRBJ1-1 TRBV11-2 TGTGCCAGCAGCCAACAGGCTTACATTGAAGCTTTCTTT CASSQQAYIEAFF
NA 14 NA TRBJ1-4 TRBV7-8 TGTGCCAGCAGCTCCGAGGGCCGAGGTGAAAAACTGTTTTTT CASSSEGRGEKLFF
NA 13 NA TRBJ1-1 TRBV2 TGTGCCAGCAGTGGGAGAGGGAACACTGAAGCTTTCTTT CASSGRGNTEAFF
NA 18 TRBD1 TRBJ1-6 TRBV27 TGTGCCAGCAGTTCACCGGGGACAGGGGGCTTCGTTAATTCACCCCTCCACTTT CASSSPGTGGFVNSPLHF
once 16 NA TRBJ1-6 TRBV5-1 TGCGCCAGCAGCTTGGTAGGTTCCAGTGGAAACTCACCCCTCCACTTT CASSLVGSSGNSPLHF
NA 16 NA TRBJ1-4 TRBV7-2 TGTGCCAGCAGCTTAAACCGGGCGGGATCTAATGAAAAACTGTTTTTT CASSLNRAGSNEKLFF
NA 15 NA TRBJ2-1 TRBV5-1 TGCGCCAGCAGCGACTCAGCCCCCCAACACAATGAGCAGTTCTTC CASSDSAPQHNEQFF
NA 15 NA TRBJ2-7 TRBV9 TGTGCCAGCAGCGTAGGGGACGGTGTCTCCTACGAGCAGTACTTC CASSVGDGVSYEQYF
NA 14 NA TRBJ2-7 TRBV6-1 TGTGCCAGCAGGAGGGACGGAAGCTCCTACGAGCAGTACTTC CASRRDGSSYEQYF
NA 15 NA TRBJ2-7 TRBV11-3 TGTGCCAGCAGCTTAGAAGCGGGCGCCTCCTACGAGCAGTACTTC CASSLEAGASYEQYF
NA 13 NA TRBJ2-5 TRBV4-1 TGCGCCAGCAGCCAAACAGGAGACGAGACCCAGTACTTC CASSQTGDETQYF
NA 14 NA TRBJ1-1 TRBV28 TGTGCCAGCACGCTTAACAGAGGGAACACTGAAGCTTTCTTT CASTLNRGNTEAFF
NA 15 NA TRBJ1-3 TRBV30 TGTGCCTGGAGTTTAACCGGGACAAAGGGAAACACCATATATTTT CAWSLTGTKGNTIYF
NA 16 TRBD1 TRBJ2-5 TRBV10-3 TGTGCCATCAGTCCCCGGGACAGGGGGTTCGGGGAGACCCAGTACTTC CAISPRDRGFGETQYF
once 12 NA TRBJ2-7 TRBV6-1 TGTGCCAGCAGTCCCCGGGGGTACGAGCAGTACTTC CASSPRGYEQYF
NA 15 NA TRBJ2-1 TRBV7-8 TGTGCCAGCAGCCGACGGGACACCACTATCAATGAGCAGTTCTTC CASSRRDTTINEQFF
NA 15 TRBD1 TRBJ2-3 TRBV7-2 TGTGCCAGCAGCCCCTGGGGGACAGGGTCAGATACGCAGTATTTT CASSPWGTGSDTQYF
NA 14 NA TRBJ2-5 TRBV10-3 TGTGCCATCAGTGAGTCGAACTTCCAAGAGACCCAGTACTTC CAISESNFQETQYF
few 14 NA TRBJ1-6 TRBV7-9 TGTGCCAGCAGCTCTACAGGAAATAATTCACCCCTCCACTTT CASSSTGNNSPLHF
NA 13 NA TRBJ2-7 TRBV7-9 TGTGCCAGCAGACCCACAGGAAACTACGAGCAGTACTTC CASRPTGNYEQYF
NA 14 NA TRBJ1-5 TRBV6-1 TGTGCCAGCAGCCTAAACGATCGGAGTCAGCCCCAGCATTTT CASSLNDRSQPQHF
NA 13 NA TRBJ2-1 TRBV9 TGTGCCAGCAGCGCCTACGAGAGGGTAGAGCAGTTCTTC CASSAYERVEQFF
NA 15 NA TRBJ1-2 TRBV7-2 TGTGCCAGCAGCTTAGCGGGGGCGCATTTCTATGGCTACACCTTC CASSLAGAHFYGYTF
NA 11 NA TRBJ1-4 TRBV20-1 TGCAGTGCGGAGATAAAAGAGAAACTGTTTTTT CSAEIKEKLFF
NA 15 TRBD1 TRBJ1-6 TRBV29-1 TGCAGCGTCCAAAAAGATACAGGGGAGGGTTCACCCCTCCACTTT CSVQKDTGEGSPLHF